The present T cell receptor beta chain was sequenced within a study of regulatory T cells in long-lasting Graves disease. Study-wide results and limits: TRBV28, TRBJ1-2 and TRBJ2-5 were segments that persistent disease favored.

To make TCR beta libraries, researchers used iRepertoire HTBI primers and Arm-PCR of CDR3 regions. TCRdb fed the multiplex PCR reads into MiXCR, producing one record per CDR3 protein. The repertoire consists of just over 600,000 distinct CDR3 sequences, with 16% occurring once and the leading ten covering under 20%. Time point given: newly diagnosed GD, antithyroid drugs for less than 3 months. PBMC-derived RNA was used for the TCR library. Germline trimming cut 6 bases from V and 2 bases from J; bases unmatched to any gene: 7. The CDR3 is 16 residues long. Germline lookup yields CDR1 DFQATT and CDR2 SNEGSKA (reference sequence). Details on this clonotype: Antigen specificity is unknown.

The data were also submitted as part of a second study, on T cells in Graves' hyperthyroidism and ophthalmopathy.

The input for sequencing was peripheral blood mononuclear cells (PBMCs), taken at new diagnosis, from a patient treated with antithyroid drugs. The V and J genes are TRBV20-1 and TRBJ2-1, with 13 positions matching TRBD2. This clonotype originated in a woman in her twenties or thirties with Graves disease. The DNA of the CDR3 is TGCAGTGCAACCGGACTAGCGGGAGAAACCTACAATGAGCAGTTCTTC. Translation gives CSATGLAGETYNEQFF.